This record looks at one T cell receptor beta chain sequence and its context. The antigen remains unidentified. TCRdb ran MiXCR on the 5' RACE reads and lists one entry per CDR3 protein. The repertoire holds roughly 250,000 distinct CDR3 sequences, with over 10% as singletons. The data were taken from a study of T cells after yellow fever vaccination. Study as a whole: For low cell numbers, libraries were made with SMART-Seq v4 Ultra Low Input. Study-wide findings and caveats: Subsequent to the booster, the majority of primary-vaccination clones reappeared (roughly 95% CD4, about 90% CD8). Clonotype sharing between CD4 and CD8 compartments was small.

CDR3 length: 14 residues. CDR1 and CDR2 (germline): SGHTA, FQGNSA. V shed 5 bases and J shed 1 base, with 10 bases lying between them. This chain uses TRBV7-2 with TRBJ2-3; D is undetermined. The receptor comes from a man aged 25 to 40 who received the YFV17D yellow fever vaccine. Sequenced material: CD4+ T cells sorted from PBMCs, taken 45 days after the yellow fever booster vaccination. The CDR3 DNA is TGTGCCAGCAGCGCTCAGATTCGCACAGATACGCAGTATTTT. Amino acids: CASSAQIRTDTQYF.